This TCR beta chain originates from a study of neurological immune-mediated disorders. General study findings and limits: The highest TCR clonal expansion occurred in HTLV-1-associated myelopathy; multiple sclerosis fell below healthy controls.

This clonotype was detected many times. Its antigen is still unknown. From the 5' RACE reads, TCRdb called clonotypes with MiXCR, one entry per CDR3 protein. The profile shows 71,000 or so distinct CDR3 sequences, 4.5% to 6.5% of them singletons. J gave up 10 bases and V 3 bases, and 7 bases lay outside the gene matches. CDR3 length: 15 amino acids. The origin of this receptor is a woman aged 25 to 39 with multiple sclerosis. This sequence joins TRBV12-3 or TRBV12-4 and TRBJ2-1; TRBD2 matches at 12 bases. The sample taken for sequencing was PBMCs. The CDR3 DNA reads as TGTGCCAGCAGTTTTCGGACTAGCGGGGTTGGGGAGCAGTTCTTC. As protein: CASSFRTSGVGEQFF.